This T cell receptor beta chain was documented in a study of OX40 agonist ivuxolimab in advanced cancers. About the research overall: Eligibility rules accepted prior anti-PD-1, anti-PD-L1 or anti-CTLA-4 therapy, and 35% to 40% had some. One hepatocellular carcinoma and two cutaneous melanoma patients partially responded.

This table comes from immunoSEQ multiplex PCR, and its TCRdb copy is limited to in-frame clones, with some not included. Seen here are about 68,000 clones, about 89% observed once, and the top ten hold 0.3% to 0.35%. Regarding this clone: Its antigen remains unidentified.

Findings and caveats of the study: CD8+ T cells averaged more expanded clones than CD4+. At 0.1 to 3.0 mg/kg, clonal expansion of CD4+ and CD8+ blood T cells had occurred by week 6.

From germline, CDR1 is SGHRS and CDR2 YFSETQ. The junction had 18 bases not matched to a gene; V was cut back by 4 bases and J by 4 bases. The CDR3 extends over 19 amino acids. This chain connects TRBV5-1 to TRBJ2-7, with 12 bases lining up with TRBD2. Specimen: CD4+ or CD8+ T cells sorted from blood, collected in a trial of the OX40 agonist ivuxolimab. This sequence was found in an adult with an advanced solid tumor such as melanoma, head and neck, liver or kidney cancer. The CDR3 loop reads CASSVGLLAGGKIGYEQYF. As DNA, the CDR3 is TGCGCCAGCAGCGTCGGCTTACTAGCGGGAGGTAAAATAGGGTACGAGCAGTACTTC.